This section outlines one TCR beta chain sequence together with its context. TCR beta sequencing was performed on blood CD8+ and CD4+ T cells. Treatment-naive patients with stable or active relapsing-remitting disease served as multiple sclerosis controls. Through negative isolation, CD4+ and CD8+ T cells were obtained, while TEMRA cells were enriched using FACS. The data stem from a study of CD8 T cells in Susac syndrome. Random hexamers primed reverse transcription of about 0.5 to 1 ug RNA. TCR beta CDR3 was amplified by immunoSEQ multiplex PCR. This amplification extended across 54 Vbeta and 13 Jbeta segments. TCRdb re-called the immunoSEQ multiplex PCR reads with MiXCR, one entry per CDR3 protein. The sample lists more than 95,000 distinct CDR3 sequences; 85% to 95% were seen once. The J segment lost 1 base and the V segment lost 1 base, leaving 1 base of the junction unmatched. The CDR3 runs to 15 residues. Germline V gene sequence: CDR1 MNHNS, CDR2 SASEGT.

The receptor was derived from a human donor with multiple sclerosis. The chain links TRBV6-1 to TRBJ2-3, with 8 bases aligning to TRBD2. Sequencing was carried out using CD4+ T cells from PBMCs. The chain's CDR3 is CASSEVRGGTDTQYF. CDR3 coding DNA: TGTGCCAGCAGTGAAGTGCGGGGGGGCACAGATACGCAGTATTTT.